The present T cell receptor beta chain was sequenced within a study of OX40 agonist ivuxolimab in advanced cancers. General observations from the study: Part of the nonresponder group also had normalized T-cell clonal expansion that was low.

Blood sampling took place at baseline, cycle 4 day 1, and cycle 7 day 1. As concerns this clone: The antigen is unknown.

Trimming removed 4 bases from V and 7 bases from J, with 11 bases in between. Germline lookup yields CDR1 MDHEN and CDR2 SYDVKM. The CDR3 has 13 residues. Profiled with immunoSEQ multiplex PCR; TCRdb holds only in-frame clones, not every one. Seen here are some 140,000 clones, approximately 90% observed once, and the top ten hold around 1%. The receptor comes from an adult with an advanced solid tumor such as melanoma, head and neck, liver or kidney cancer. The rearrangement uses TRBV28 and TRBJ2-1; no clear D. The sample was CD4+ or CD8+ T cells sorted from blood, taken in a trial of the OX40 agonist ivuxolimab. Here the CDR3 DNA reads TGTGCCAGCAGTTCCGTAGGGCCGAATGAGCAGTTCTTC. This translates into CASSSVGPNEQFF.